The next 29 T cell receptor beta chains were all read from a single sample in a study of blood T cell repertoires in COVID-19. This table comes from immunoSEQ multiplex PCR, and its TCRdb copy is limited to in-frame clones, with some not included. The table lists a few hundred thousand clones, roughly 85% of them singletons. The sequencing sample was made of peripheral blood. The receptors were sampled from a human donor in a cohort sampled during active COVID-19.

The chain combines TRBV6-5 with TRBJ1-2; the D is unclear. The germline gives CDR1 MNHEY, CDR2 SVGAGI. Trimming pared 2 bases from V and 2 bases from J, leaving 6 bases between. CDR3 length: 13 residues. The CDR3 sequence is CASSYRQNYGYTF. DNA of the CDR3: TGTGCCAGCAGTTACCGCCAGAACTATGGCTACACCTTC.

This chain joins TRBV5-1 and TRBJ1-2; possible D gene TRBD1, 6 bases. The CDR3 covers 14 residues. Trimming took off 5 bases at V and 7 bases at J, with 18 bases between the two ends. Germline V gene lookup returns CDR1 SGHRS and CDR2 YFSETQ. The CDR3 DNA sequence: TGCGCCAGCAGACGGGTCCCCCCAGGGGTTGGCTACACCTTC. Its protein is CASRRVPPGVGYTF.

J is TRBJ1-5 and V is TRBV18, with D maybe TRBD1 (6 bases). V dropped 4 bases and J dropped 0 bases, with 13 bases sitting between them. The V gene's germline CDR1 is KGHSH and CDR2 LQKENI. This CDR3 is built from 16 residues. The CDR3 bases are TGTGCCAGCTCACAACAGGGAACCCATAGCAATCAGCCCCAGCATTTT. The encoded protein is CASSQQGTHSNQPQHF.

The rearrangement uses TRBV7-9 and TRBJ1-1; perhaps TRBD1 as D (5 bases). Germline CDR1 SEHNR, CDR2 FQNEAQ (reference sequence). This CDR3 contains 13 residues. V shed 3 bases and J shed 7 bases, with 12 bases lying between them. In DNA, the CDR3 is TGTGCCAGCAGCTTGGGCAGGGTGAATGAAGCTTTCTTT. This translates into CASSLGRVNEAFF.

V is TRBV27 and J is TRBJ2-3, with 10 bases lining up with TRBD2. J lost 5 bases, V lost 4 bases, and 3 bases had no gene match. Germline assignment: CDR1 MNHEY and CDR2 SMNVEV (reference sequence). CDR3 length equals 14 residues. The CDR3 is CASSYRLAGDTQYF. CDR3 coding DNA: TGTGCCAGCAGTTACAGACTAGCGGGAGATACGCAGTATTTT.

The chain employs TRBV27 and TRBJ1-2; 7 bases align to TRBD1. Germline CDR1 and CDR2: MNHEY and SMNVEV (reference sequence). The trim removed 7 bases at V and 0 bases at J, leaving 8 bases unmatched. This CDR3 comprises 15 residues. CDR3 coding DNA: TGTGCCAGCACTAGGACAGGTCTGGCTAACTATGGCTACACCTTC. This encodes CASTRTGLANYGYTF.

The chain employs TRBV5-1 and TRBJ1-2, with 8 bases aligning to TRBD1. CDR1 and CDR2 (germline): SGHRS, YFSETQ. This CDR3 is built from 17 residues. V shed 5 bases, J shed 1 base, and the junction held 13 bases outside the gene matches. Written as DNA, the CDR3 is TGCGCCAGCAGTGTCCCCGGGCAGGGGGCTTATAACTATGGCTACACCTTC. Its translation: CASSVPGQGAYNYGYTF.

The rearrangement joins TRBV10-3 to TRBJ2-1; 15 positions agree with TRBD2. CDR1 is ENHRY, CDR2 SYGVKD, per germline. The CDR3 is 15 amino acids. Losses at the gene ends were 6 bases for V and 7 bases for J; bases not matched to a gene: 4. CDR3 amino acids: CAISGTSGGKNEQFF. The DNA for the CDR3 is TGTGCCATCAGCGGGACTAGCGGGGGGAAAAATGAGCAGTTCTTC.

This clone was counted between two and nine times. The J gene is TRBJ2-5, the V gene TRBV10-3; 8 bases map to TRBD1. J was trimmed by 0 bases and V by 0 bases; bases with no gene match: 3. In germline, CDR1 is ENHRY, CDR2 SYGVKD. This CDR3 region has 16 residues. The CDR3 here is CAISESDRVNQETQYF. The CDR3 coding sequence is TGTGCCATCAGTGAGTCGGACAGGGTCAACCAAGAGACCCAGTACTTC.

This chain uses TRBV5-1 with TRBJ1-2; D possibly corresponds to TRBD1 (5 bases). Trimming took off 4 bases at V and 4 bases at J, with 11 bases between the two ends. Germline loops: CDR1 SGHRS, CDR2 YFSETQ. The CDR3 contains 13 residues. This chain's CDR3 is CASSELGGYGYTF. The CDR3 DNA reads as TGCGCCAGCAGCGAACTGGGGGGCTATGGCTACACCTTC.

This chain connects TRBV7-6 to TRBJ2-7; TRBD1 is a possible D gene (6 bases). Germline V CDR1 and CDR2: SGHVS, FNYEAQ. Deletions cut 3 bases from V and 2 bases from J, with 8 bases between. The CDR3 is made up of 13 amino acids. As DNA, the CDR3 is TGTGCCAGCAGCTTGGGGACAACCTACGAGCAGTACTTC. Residues: CASSLGTTYEQYF.

The rearrangement links TRBV29-1 to TRBJ1-1; D remains ambiguous. CDR1 is SQVTM, CDR2 ANQGSEA, per germline. V lost 4 bases and J 8 bases, leaving 11 bases between the germline ends. The CDR3 runs 11 residues. The CDR3 loop is CSVVVWEEAFF. CDR3 DNA: TGCAGCGTTGTTGTGTGGGAGGAAGCTTTCTTT.

J is TRBJ2-2 and V is TRBV7-3; TRBD2 is a possible D gene (6 bases). The germline gives CDR1 SGHTA, CDR2 FQGTGA. The CDR3 spans 17 residues. The germline V and J ends were trimmed by 1 base and 0 bases, with 12 bases remaining between them. CDR3 sequence (DNA): TGTGCCAGCAGCTTAAGTGGCGGGGCGGCGAACACCGGGGAGCTGTTTTTT. Amino acid sequence: CASSLSGGAANTGELFF.

This chain uses TRBV12-3 or TRBV12-4 with TRBJ1-2; no clear D gene. V lost 2 bases, J lost 2 bases, and 6 bases lay in between. This CDR3 has 13 residues. This chain's CDR3 is CASSLLRNYGYTF. The CDR3, as DNA: TGTGCCAGCAGTTTATTGAGAAACTATGGCTACACCTTC.

The chain recombines TRBV25-1 with TRBJ2-1; 7 bases align to TRBD1. Germline V lookup: CDR1 MGHDK, CDR2 SYGVNS. The length of the CDR3 is 13 residues. Losses at the gene ends were 6 bases for V and 7 bases for J; bases not matched to a gene: 6. CDR3 sequence: CASRGDSTNEQFF. The CDR3 DNA reads as TGTGCCAGCAGAGGGGACAGTACAAATGAGCAGTTCTTC. The whole variable domain, remainder taken from reference TRBV25-1 and TRBJ2-1, is EADIYQTPRYLVIGTGKKITLECSQTMGHDKMYWYQQDPGMELHLIHYSYGVNSTEKGDLSSESTVSRIRTEHFPLTLESARPSHTSQYLCASRGDSTNEQFFGPGTRLTVL.

The chain joins TRBV6-5 to TRBJ2-5; D uncertain. Trimming cost V 0 bases and J 3 bases, with 8 bases left between them. Germline V gene data show CDR1 as MNHEY and CDR2 as SVGAGI. This CDR3 is built from 14 residues. The CDR3 here is CASSYSYYKETQYF. Written as DNA, the CDR3 is TGTGCCAGCAGTTACTCGTATTACAAAGAGACCCAGTACTTC.

The chain is built from TRBV9 and TRBJ2-3, with no clear D. CDR1 is SGDLS and CDR2 is YYNGEE in the germline V gene. This CDR3 has 14 residues. Between the trimmed V and J ends, which lost 2 bases and 2 bases, there was a span of 9 bases. Here the CDR3 DNA reads TGTGCCAGCAGCGTCGGTGGGCACACAGATACGCAGTATTTT. Translated, it gives CASSVGGHTDTQYF.

This clone was seen once. The CDR3 spells CATSGGFFDLANTGELFF. CDR3 coding DNA: TGTGCCACCAGTGGTGGTTTTTTTGACCTAGCGAACACCGGGGAGCTGTTTTTT. V gene TRBV24-1 combines with J gene TRBJ2-2; D unclear. Germline assignment: CDR1 KGHDR and CDR2 SFDVKD. The CDR3 consists of 18 residues. V was cut by 5 bases and J by 0 bases, with 18 bases left in between.

This chain links TRBV7-8 with TRBJ2-7, with 8 bases lining up with TRBD2. The CDR3 spans 14 residues. CDR1 and CDR2 (germline): SGHVS, FQNEAQ. J was trimmed by 5 bases and V by 5 bases; bases with no gene match: 8. CDR3 coding DNA: TGTGCCAGCAGCCTCAGCGGGGGAGGGAACGAGCAGTACTTC. Protein product: CASSLSGGGNEQYF.

The chain has TRBV5-5 and TRBJ1-4; 9 bases are a match to TRBD1. V was pared by 3 bases and J by 8 bases, with 5 bases of the junction left unmatched. Germline lookup yields CDR1 SGHKS and CDR2 YYEKEE (reference sequence). The CDR3 extends over 14 amino acids. The CDR3 spells CASSWDRDGEKLFF. The CDR3 DNA sequence: TGTGCCAGCAGCTGGGACAGGGATGGAGAAAAACTGTTTTTT.

The table lists this clone with a count of one. The chain recombines TRBV18 with TRBJ1-2; D is undetermined. This CDR3 region has 17 residues. Trimming left V 4 bases short and J 3 bases short, with 21 bases between. The germline V gene encodes CDR1 KGHSH and CDR2 LQKENI. For the CDR3, the DNA is TGTGCCAGCTCACAAGACGCGGGCAGTTACGCGGACTATGGCTACACCTTC. It is translated as CASSQDAGSYADYGYTF.

The V call is TRBV19, the J call TRBJ1-1, with 7 bases that match TRBD1. Germline V gene lookup returns CDR1 LNHDA and CDR2 SQIVND (reference sequence). The CDR3 consists of 18 residues. Trimming took 6 bases from V and 0 from J; bases not matched to a gene: 16. CDR3 nucleotides: TGTGCCAGTAGCCCAGAGGGGGCGAGGATTTATATGAACACTGAAGCTTTCTTT. Encoded protein: CASSPEGARIYMNTEAFF.

V is TRBV30 and J is TRBJ2-1; 12 nucleotides align to TRBD2. Germline values: CDR1 GTSNPN, CDR2 SVGIG (reference sequence). Germline trimming cut 3 bases from V and 6 bases from J; bases unmatched to any gene: 3. The CDR3 runs to 14 residues. The chain's CDR3 is CAWSQGLAGNEQFF. The CDR3 bases are TGTGCCTGGAGCCAGGGACTAGCGGGCAATGAGCAGTTCTTC. Using reference TRBV30 and TRBJ2-1 for the parts outside the CDR3, the full variable domain is SQTIHQWPATLVQPVGSPLSLECTVEGTSNPNLYWYRQAAGRGLQLLFYSVGIGQISSEVPQNLSASRPQDRQFILSSKKLLLSDSGFYLCAWSQGLAGNEQFFGPGTRLTVL.

The chain recombines TRBV19 with TRBJ1-1; 9 bases fit TRBD1. This CDR3 spans 14 amino acids. Germline lookup yields CDR1 LNHDA and CDR2 SQIVND (reference sequence). The V gene end was trimmed by 5 bases and the J gene end by 4 bases; junction bases not matched to a gene: 5. This CDR3 reads CASSGQGMGTEAFF. The CDR3 DNA is TGTGCCAGTAGTGGACAGGGGATGGGCACTGAAGCTTTCTTT.

This chain uses TRBV6-5 with TRBJ1-2; 7 nucleotides align to TRBD1. The CDR3 spans 14 residues. V shed 6 bases and J 2 bases; nucleotides not matched to a gene: 6. Germline CDR1 MNHEY, CDR2 SVGAGI. CDR3 sequence reads: CASRGTASNYGYTF. CDR3 coding DNA: TGTGCCAGCAGAGGGACAGCATCAAACTATGGCTACACCTTC.

This clone appeared a few times. The CDR3 DNA reads TGCGCCAGCGGAGGCGCCGGGAGAGCTTACGAGCAGTACTTC. It translates to CASGGAGRAYEQYF. The gene calls are TRBV10-2 and TRBJ2-7; D is possibly TRBD2 (6 bases). Germline CDR1 WSHSY, CDR2 SAAADI. CDR3 length: 14 amino acids. Trimming cost V 8 bases and J 4 bases, with 18 bases left between them.

This chain links TRBV24-1 with TRBJ2-3; D not resolved. V lost 5 bases and J lost 2, with 7 bases in between. CDR3 length equals 13 residues. The germline V gene encodes CDR1 KGHDR and CDR2 SFDVKD. The CDR3 loop reads CATSVAVTDTQYF. In DNA form, the CDR3 reads TGTGCCACCAGTGTCGCAGTCACAGATACGCAGTATTTT.

The chain links TRBV27 to TRBJ2-1; D is undetermined. Germline loops: CDR1 MNHEY, CDR2 SMNVEV (reference sequence). V was cut by 8 bases and J by 5 bases, with 10 bases left in between. The CDR3 is made up of 12 amino acids. The CDR3 nucleotides are TGTGCCAGCGGTGAGTTCCACAATGAGCAGTTCTTC. It encodes CASGEFHNEQFF.

V usage is TRBV24-1 and J usage is TRBJ2-1, with 10 bases matching TRBD1. V lost 4 bases to trimming and J lost 9 bases; unmatched junction nucleotides: 8. The CDR3 contains 15 residues. Germline CDR1 is KGHDR and CDR2 is SFDVKD. In DNA form, the CDR3 reads TGTGCCACCAGTGAAACCGGGACAGGGGTCAGTGAGCAGTTCTTC. Residues: CATSETGTGVSEQFF.